This TCR beta chain derives from a study of human T cells and chemical hapten exposure. Overall study findings and caveats: Expanded TCRs were compared with controls, and the expanded TCRs formed significantly more large CDR3 similarity clusters.

This clonotype was observed many times. Its antigen is still unknown. Time point defined: pre-sensitization, week 0. Treatment given: therapeutic diphenylcyclopropenone sensitization with weekly scalp DPC. The authors extracted total RNA from unfractionated whole blood. Trimming removed 5 bases at V and 1 base at J, with 14 bases between. Germline CDR1 SGHAT, CDR2 FQNNGV. The CDR3 is 15 amino acids. TCRdb re-called the RACE reads with MiXCR, one entry per CDR3 protein. The profile shows tens of thousands of distinct CDR3 sequences, approximately 11% of them singletons. V gene TRBV11-2 combines with J gene TRBJ1-1; D ambiguous. The material sequenced was whole blood, taken in connection with sensitization to the hapten diphenylcyclopropenone (DPC). This sequence originates from a woman aged 45-65 years with alopecia areata. Some clones in this sample may be carry-over from other donors' samples. DNA for the CDR3: TGTGCCAGCAGCCCCCAGCTTGGAGAGAACACTGAAGCTTTCTTT. It codes for CASSPQLGENTEAFF.